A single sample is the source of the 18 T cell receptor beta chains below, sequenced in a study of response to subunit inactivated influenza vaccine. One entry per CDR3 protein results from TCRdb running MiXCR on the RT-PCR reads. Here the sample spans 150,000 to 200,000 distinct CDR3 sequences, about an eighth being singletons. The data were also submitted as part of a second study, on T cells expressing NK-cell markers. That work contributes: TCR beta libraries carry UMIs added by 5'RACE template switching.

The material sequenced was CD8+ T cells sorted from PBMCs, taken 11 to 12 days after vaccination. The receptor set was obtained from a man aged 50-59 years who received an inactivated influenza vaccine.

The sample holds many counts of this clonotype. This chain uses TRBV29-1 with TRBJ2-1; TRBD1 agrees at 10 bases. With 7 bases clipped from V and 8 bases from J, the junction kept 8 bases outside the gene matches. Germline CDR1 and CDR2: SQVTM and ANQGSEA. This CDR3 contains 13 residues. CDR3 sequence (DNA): TGCAGCGCTCTGGGACAGGGGTTGCATGAGCAGTTCTTC. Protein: CSALGQGLHEQFF.

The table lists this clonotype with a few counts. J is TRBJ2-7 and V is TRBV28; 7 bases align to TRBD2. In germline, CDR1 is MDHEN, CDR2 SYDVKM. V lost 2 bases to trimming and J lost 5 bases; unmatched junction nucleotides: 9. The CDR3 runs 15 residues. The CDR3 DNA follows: TGTGCCAGCAGTTTAAAAGGAGGGGAGGGGAACGAGCAGTACTTC. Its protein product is CASSLKGGEGNEQYF.

The CDR3 spells CASSQDLPSGLKETQYF. The CDR3 nucleotides read TGCGCCAGCAGCCAAGATTTACCTAGCGGGTTAAAAGAGACCCAGTACTTC. V is TRBV4-1 and J is TRBJ2-5; 8 bases map to TRBD2. Looked up from germline, CDR1 is MGHRA and CDR2 is YSYEKL. With V trimmed by 0 bases and J by 3 bases, 9 bases remained unmatched. This CDR3 spans 17 amino acids.

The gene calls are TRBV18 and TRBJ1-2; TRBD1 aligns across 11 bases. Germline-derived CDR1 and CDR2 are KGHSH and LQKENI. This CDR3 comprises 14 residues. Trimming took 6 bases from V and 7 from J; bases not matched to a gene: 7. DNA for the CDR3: TGTGCCAGCTCCCCAGGACAGGGGGCTGGTGGCTACACCTTC. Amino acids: CASSPGQGAGGYTF. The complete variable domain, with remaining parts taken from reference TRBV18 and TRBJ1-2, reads NAGVMQNPRHLVRRRGQEARLRCSPMKGHSHVYWYRQLPEEGLKFMVYLQKENIIDESGMPKERFSAEFPKEGPSILRIQQVVRGDSAAYFCASSPGQGAGGYTFGSGTRLTVV.

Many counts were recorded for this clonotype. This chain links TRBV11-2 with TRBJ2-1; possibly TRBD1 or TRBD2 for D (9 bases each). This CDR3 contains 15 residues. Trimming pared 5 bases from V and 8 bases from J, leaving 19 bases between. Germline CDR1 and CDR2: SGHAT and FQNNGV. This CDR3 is CASSRTGGGRDEQFF. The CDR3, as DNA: TGTGCCAGCAGCCGTACAGGGGGCGGGAGGGATGAGCAGTTCTTC.

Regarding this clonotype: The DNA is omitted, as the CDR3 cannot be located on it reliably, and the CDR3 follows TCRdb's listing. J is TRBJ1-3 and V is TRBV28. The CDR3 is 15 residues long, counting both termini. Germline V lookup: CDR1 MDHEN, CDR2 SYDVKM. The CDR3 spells CASSLFLYSGNTIYF.

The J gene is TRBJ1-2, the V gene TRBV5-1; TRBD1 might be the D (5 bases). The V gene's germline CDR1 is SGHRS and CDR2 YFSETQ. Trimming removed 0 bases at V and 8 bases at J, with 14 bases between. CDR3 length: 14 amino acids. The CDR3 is CASSLDGGTRGYTF. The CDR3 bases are TGCGCCAGCAGCTTGGACGGGGGGACCAGGGGCTACACCTTC. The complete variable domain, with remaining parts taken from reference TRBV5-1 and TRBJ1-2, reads KAGVTQTPRYLIKTRGQQVTLSCSPISGHRSVSWYQQTPGQGLQFLFEYFSETQRNKGNFPGRFSGRQFSNSRSEMNVSTLELGDSALYLCASSLDGGTRGYTFGSGTRLTVV.

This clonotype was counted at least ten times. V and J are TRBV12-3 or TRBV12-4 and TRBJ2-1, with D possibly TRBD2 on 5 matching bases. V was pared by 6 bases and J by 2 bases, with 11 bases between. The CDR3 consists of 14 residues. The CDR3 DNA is TGTGCCAGCAGCCGGACTGTCCCCTACAATGAGCAGTTCTTC. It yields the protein CASSRTVPYNEQFF.

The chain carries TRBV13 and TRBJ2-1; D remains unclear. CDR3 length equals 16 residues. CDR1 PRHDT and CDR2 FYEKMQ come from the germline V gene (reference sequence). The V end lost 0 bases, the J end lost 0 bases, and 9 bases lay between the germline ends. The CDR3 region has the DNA TGTGCCAGCAGCTTAGGGGGTGCGAGCTCCTACAATGAGCAGTTCTTC. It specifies CASSLGGASSYNEQFF.

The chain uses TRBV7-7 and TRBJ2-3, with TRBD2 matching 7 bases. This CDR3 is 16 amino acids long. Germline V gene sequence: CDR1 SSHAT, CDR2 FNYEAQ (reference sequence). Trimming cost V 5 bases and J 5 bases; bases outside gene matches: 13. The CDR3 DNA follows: TGTGCCAGCAGCCTAGGGACCCAACCGGGGGGAGATACGCAGTATTTT. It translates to CASSLGTQPGGDTQYF.

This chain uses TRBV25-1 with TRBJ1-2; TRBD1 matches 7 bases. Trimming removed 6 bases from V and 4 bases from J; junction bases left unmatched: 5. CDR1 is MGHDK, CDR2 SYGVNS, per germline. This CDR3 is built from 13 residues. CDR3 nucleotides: TGTGCCAGCAGCCGGACAGGATCCTATGGCTACACCTTC. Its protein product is CASSRTGSYGYTF.

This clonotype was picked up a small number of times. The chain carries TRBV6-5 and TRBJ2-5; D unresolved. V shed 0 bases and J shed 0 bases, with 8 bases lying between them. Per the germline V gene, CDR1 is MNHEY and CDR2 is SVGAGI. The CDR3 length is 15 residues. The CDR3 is CASSYSPPYQETQYF. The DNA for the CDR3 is TGTGCCAGCAGTTACTCCCCCCCGTACCAAGAGACCCAGTACTTC.

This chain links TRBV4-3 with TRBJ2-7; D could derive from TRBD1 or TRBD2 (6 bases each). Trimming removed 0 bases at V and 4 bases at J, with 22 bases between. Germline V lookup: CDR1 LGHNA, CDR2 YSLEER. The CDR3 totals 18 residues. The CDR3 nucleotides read TGCGCCAGCAGCCAAGACCAAGTTTTGGGGGGCAGGGCGTACGAGCAGTACTTC. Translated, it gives CASSQDQVLGGRAYEQYF.

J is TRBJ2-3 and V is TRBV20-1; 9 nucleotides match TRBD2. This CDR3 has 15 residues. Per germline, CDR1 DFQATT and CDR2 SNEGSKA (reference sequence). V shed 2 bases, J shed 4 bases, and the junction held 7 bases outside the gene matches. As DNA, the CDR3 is TGCAGTGCTAGACCGATGACTAGCGGAGCAGATACGCAGTATTTT. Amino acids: CSARPMTSGADTQYF.

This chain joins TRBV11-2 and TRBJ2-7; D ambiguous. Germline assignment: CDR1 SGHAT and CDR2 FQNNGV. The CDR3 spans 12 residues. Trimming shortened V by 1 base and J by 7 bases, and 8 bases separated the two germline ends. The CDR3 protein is CASSLVLQEQYF. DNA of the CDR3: TGTGCCAGCAGCTTAGTACTTCAGGAGCAGTACTTC.

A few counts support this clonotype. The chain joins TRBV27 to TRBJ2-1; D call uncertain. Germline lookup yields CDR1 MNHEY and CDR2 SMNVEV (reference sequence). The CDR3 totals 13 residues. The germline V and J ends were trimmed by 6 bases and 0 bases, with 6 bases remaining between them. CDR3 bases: TGTGCCAGCAGCGCAAGCTCCTACAATGAGCAGTTCTTC. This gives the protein CASSASSYNEQFF.

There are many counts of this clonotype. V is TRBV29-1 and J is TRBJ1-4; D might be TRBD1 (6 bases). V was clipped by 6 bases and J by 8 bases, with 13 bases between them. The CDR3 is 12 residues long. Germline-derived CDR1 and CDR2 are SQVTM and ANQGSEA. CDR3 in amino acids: CSVEGQGEKLFF. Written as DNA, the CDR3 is TGCAGCGTCGAGGGGCAGGGGGAAAAACTGTTTTTT.

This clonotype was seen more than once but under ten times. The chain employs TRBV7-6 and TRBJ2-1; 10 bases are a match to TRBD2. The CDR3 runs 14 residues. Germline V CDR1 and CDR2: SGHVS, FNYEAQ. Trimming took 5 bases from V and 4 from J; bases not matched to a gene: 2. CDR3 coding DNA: TGTGCCAGCAGCGCTAGCGGGGGATACAATGAGCAGTTCTTC. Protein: CASSASGGYNEQFF.